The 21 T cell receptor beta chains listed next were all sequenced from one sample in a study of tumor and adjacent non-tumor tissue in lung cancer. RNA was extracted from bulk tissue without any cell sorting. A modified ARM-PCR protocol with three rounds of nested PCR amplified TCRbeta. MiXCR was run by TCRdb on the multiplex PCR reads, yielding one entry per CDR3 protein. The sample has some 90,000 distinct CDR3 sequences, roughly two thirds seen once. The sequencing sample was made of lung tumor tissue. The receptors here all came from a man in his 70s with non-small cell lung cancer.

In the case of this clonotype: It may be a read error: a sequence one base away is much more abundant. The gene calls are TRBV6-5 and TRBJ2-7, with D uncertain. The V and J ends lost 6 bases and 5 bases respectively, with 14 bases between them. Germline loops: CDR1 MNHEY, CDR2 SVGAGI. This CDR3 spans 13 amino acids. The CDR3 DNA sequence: TGTGCCAGCAGCCTGGAGAGGTGGGACGAGCAGTACTTC. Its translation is CASSLERWDEQYF.

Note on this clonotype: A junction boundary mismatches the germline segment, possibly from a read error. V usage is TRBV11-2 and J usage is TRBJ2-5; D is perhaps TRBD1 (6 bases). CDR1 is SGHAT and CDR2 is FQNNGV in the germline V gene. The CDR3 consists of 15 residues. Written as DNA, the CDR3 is TGTGCCAACAGCTGGACCGAGACAGGCCAAGAGACCCAGTACTTC. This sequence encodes CANSWTETGQETQYF.

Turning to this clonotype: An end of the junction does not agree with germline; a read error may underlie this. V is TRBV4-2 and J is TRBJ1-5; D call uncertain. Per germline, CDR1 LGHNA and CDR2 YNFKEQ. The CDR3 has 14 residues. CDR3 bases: TGTACCAGCAGCCCCGCGGGGTCCGGGCAGCCCCAGCATTTT. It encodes CTSSPAGSGQPQHF.

CDR3 residues: CASSHTPGEGIPGYTF. The CDR3 coding sequence is TGTGCCAGTAGCCACACACCGGGAGAGGGGATTCCTGGCTACACCTTC. This chain joins TRBV5-6 and TRBJ1-2, with D possibly being TRBD1 (5 bases). CDR3 length: 16 amino acids. Germline V gene data show CDR1 as SGHDT and CDR2 as YYEEEE. With 8 bases removed from V and 7 bases from J, the gap between germline ends came to 27 bases.

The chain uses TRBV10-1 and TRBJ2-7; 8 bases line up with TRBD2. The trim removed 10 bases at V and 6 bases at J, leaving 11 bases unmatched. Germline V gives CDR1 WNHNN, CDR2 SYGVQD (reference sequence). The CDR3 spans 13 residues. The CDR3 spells CATQRETWGEQYF. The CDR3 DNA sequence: TGCGCCACTCAGCGGGAGACCTGGGGCGAGCAGTACTTC.

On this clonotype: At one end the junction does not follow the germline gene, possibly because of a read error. This CDR3 reads CASKGPAGDGTEALF. CDR3 coding DNA: TGTGCCAGCAAGGGCCCGGCGGGCGATGGCACTGAAGCTCTCTTT. The V call is TRBV6-5, the J call TRBJ1-1; D is ambiguous. The CDR3 covers 15 residues. CDR1 and CDR2 from the germline V gene are MNHEY and SVGAGI.

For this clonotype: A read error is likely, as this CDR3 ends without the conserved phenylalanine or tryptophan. CDR3 residues: CSAGGGGNTEAFS. In DNA, the CDR3 is TGCAGTGCTGGAGGGGGGGGGAACACTGAAGCTTTCTCT. The V and J genes are TRBV20-1 and TRBJ1-1; D may be TRBD1 (6 bases). CDR3 length: 13 residues. Trimming took off 5 bases at V and 1 base at J, with 11 bases between the two ends. Germline assignment: CDR1 DFQATT and CDR2 SNEGSKA (reference sequence).

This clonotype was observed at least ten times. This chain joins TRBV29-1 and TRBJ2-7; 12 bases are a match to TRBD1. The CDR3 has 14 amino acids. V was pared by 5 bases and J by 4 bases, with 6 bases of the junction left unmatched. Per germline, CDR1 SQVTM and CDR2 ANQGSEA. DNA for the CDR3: TGCAGCGTTACCCGGGACAGGGGGCGGTACGAGCAGTACTTC. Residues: CSVTRDRGRYEQYF.

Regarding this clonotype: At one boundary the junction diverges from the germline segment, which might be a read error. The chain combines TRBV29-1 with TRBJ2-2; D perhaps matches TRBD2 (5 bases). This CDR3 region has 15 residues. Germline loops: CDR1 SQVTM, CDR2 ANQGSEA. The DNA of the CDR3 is TGCAGCGTTGAAGCCATCGCAGCGAACACCGGGGAGCTGTTATTT. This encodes CSVEAIAANTGELLF.

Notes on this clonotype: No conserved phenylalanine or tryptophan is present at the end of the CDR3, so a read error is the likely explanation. CDR3 amino acids: CASSRSGTIMNTEAFS. Written as DNA, the CDR3 is TGTGCCAGCAGCCGCAGCGGGACAATTATGAATACTGAAGCTTTCTCT. The chain has TRBV11-3 and TRBJ1-1; D is perhaps TRBD1 (6 bases). CDR3 length: 16 residues. Germline values: CDR1 SGHNT, CDR2 YENEEA.

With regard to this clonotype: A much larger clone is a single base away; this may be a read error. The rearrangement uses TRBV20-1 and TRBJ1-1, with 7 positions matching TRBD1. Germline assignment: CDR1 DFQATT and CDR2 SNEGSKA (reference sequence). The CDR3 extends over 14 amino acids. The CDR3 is CSARVLLRDSETFF. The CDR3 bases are TGCAGTGCTAGAGTCCTACTTCGGGACAGTGAAACTTTCTTT.

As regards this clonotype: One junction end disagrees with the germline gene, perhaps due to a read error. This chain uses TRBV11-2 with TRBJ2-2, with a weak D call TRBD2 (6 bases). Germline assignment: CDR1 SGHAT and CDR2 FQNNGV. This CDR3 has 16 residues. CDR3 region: CVSSLDRLVSAGELFF. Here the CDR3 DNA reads TGTGTCAGCAGCTTAGATCGACTAGTCTCGGCCGGGGAGCTGTTTTTC.

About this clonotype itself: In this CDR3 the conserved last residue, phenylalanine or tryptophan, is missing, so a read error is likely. The CDR3 DNA is TGTGCCAGCAGAGAAGTCCGGGGTGGTGAGCAGTTCCTC. Amino acids: CASREVRGGEQFL. V gene TRBV6-1 combines with J gene TRBJ2-1; D perhaps matches TRBD2 (5 bases). CDR1 MNHNS and CDR2 SASEGT come from the germline V gene. This CDR3 contains 13 residues.

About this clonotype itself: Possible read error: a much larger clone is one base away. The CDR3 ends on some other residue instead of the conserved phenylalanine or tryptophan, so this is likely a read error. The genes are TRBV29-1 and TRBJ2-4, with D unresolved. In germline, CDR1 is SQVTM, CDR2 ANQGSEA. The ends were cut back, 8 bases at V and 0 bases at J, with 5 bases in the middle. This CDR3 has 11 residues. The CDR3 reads CSSLAKNIQYL. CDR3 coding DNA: TGCAGCTCCCTAGCCAAAAACATTCAGTACCTC.

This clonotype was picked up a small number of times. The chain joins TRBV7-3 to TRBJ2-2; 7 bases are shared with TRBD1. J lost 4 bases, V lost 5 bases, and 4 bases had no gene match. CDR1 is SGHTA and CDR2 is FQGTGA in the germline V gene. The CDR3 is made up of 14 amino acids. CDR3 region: CASSISGGTGELFF. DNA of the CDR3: TGTGCCAGCAGCATCTCAGGGGGCACCGGGGAGCTGTTTTTT.

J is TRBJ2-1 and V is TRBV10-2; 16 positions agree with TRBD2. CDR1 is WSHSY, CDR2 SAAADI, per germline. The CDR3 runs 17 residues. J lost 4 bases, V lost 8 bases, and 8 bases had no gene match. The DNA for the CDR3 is TGCGCCAGCGTAGGGACTAGCGGGAGGGCTCTATACAATGAGCAGTTCTTC. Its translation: CASVGTSGRALYNEQFF.

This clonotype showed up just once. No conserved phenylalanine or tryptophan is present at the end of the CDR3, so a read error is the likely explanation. CDR3 sequence reads: CASSPGMGGYNGQFL. The CDR3 DNA reads TGTGCCAGCAGCCCAGGGATGGGGGGTTACAATGGGCAGTTCTTA. This chain joins TRBV11-2 and TRBJ2-1, with D possibly being TRBD2 (6 bases). CDR3 length equals 15 residues. CDR1 is SGHAT and CDR2 is FQNNGV in the germline V gene.

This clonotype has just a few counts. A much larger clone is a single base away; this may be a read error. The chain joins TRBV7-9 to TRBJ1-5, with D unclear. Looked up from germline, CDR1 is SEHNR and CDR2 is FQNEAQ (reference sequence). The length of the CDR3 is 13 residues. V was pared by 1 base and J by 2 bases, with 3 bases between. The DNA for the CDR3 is TGTGCCAGCAGCTTAGAACGCAATCAGCCCCAGCATTTT. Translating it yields CASSLERNQPQHF.

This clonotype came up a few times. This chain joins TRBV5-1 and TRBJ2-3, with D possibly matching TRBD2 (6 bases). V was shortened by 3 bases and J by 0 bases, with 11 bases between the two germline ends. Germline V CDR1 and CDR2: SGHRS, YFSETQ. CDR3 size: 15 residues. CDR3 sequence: CASSWEAVSTDTQYF. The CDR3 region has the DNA TGCGCCAGCAGCTGGGAGGCGGTTAGCACAGATACGCAGTATTTT.

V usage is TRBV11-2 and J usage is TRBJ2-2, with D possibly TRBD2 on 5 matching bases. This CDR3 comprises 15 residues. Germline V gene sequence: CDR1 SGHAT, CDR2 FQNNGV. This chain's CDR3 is CARSLGSGRTGELFF. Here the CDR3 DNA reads TGTGCAAGAAGCTTAGGCAGTGGGAGAACCGGGGAGCTGTTTTTT. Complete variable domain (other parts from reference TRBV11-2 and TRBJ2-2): EAGVAQSPRYKIIEKRQSVAFWCNPISGHATLYWYQQILGQGPKLLIQFQNNGVVDDSQLPKDRFSAERLKGVDSTLKIQPAKLEDSAVYLCARSLGSGRTGELFFGEGSRLTVL.

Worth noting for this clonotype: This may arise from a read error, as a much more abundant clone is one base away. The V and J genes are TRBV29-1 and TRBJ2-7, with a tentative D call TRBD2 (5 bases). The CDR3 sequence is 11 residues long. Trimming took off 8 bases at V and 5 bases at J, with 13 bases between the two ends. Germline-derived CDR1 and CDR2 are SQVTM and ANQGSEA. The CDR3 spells CSTGSADEQYF. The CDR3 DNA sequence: TGCAGCACTGGGAGCGCAGACGAGCAGTACTTC.